This T cell receptor beta chain was identified during a study of cytomegalovirus exposure and HLA in healthy donors. As for this clone: Its antigen is undetermined.

General study results and limits: Because they were indistinguishable, some V segments, including TRBV6-2 and TRBV6-3, were excluded. Most TCR sequences showed up rarely, but some public TCRs showed up in many donors.

PCR employed 60 Vbeta and 13 Jbeta primers. Clones were sequenced by immunoSEQ multiplex PCR, and TCRdb holds only the in-frame ones, with some missing. The sample has about 160,000 clones; about four fifths are singletons. This CDR3 region has 18 residues. Germline V gene sequence: CDR1 SGHNT, CDR2 YYREEE (reference sequence). Losses at the gene ends were 3 bases for V and 1 base for J; bases not matched to a gene: 7. The chain recombines TRBV5-4 with TRBJ1-4; 12 bases line up with TRBD1. The origin of this receptor is a human donor in good health. Material for sequencing was PBMCs. The CDR3, as DNA: TGTGCCAGCAGCTGGGGACAGGGGGCAGGGGGAACTAATGAAAAACTGTTTTTT. Translation gives CASSWGQGAGGTNEKLFF. The full variable domain, completed using reference TRBV5-4 and TRBJ1-4, is ETGVTQSPTHLIKTRGQQVTLRCSSQSGHNTVSWYQQALGQGPQFIFQYYREEENGRGNFPPRFSGLQFPNYSSELNVNALELDDSALYLCASSWGQGAGGTNEKLFFGSGTQLSVL.